A selection of T cell receptor beta chains follows, all from one sample in a study of blood T cell repertoires in COVID-19. TCRdb's copy holds only in-frame clones and misses some; the assay was immunoSEQ multiplex PCR. The data contain about 440,000 clones, roughly 87% of them singletons. The sequencing sample was made of PBMCs or T cells enriched from blood (not recorded which). The receptors shown here come from a man in his late teens or twenties who had recovered from COVID-19. Each CDR3 is given with its conserved first and last residue. D genes are given only for firm matches. Expanded clones get a size class; other rows say once, few or many, or leave the size out.

>.|TRBV27|.|TRBJ1-1
TGTGCCAGCAGTTTAAACCGGCTAAATGCTCCCGGGAGCCCCATAACTGAAGCTTTCTTT
CASSLNRLNAPGSPITEAFF
>.|TRBV7-2|.|TRBJ1-4
TGTGCCAGCAGGAGGACAGCAACTAATGAAAAACTGTTTTTT
CASRRTATNEKLFF
>.|TRBV25-1|TRBD1|TRBJ2-7
TGTGCCAGCAGTCTGACAGGGGAGTCCGAGCAGTACTTC
CASSLTGESEQYF
>.|TRBV5-5|.|TRBJ2-5
TGTGCCAGCAGCTTGGCGGGTAATCAAGAGACCCAGTACTTC
CASSLAGNQETQYF
>once|TRBV6-5|.|TRBJ2-1
TGTGCCAGCAACTTCGGACAGTACAATGAGCAGTTCTTC
CASNFGQYNEQFF
>.|TRBV27|TRBD2|TRBJ2-3
TGTGCCACTACGACTAGCGGGAGGGGGAAGGTATCCATGGATACGCAGTATTTT
CATTTSGRGKVSMDTQYF
>many|TRBV14|.|TRBJ1-6
TGTGCCAGCAGCCAACAGGGTCGGGATTCACCCCTCCACTTT
CASSQQGRDSPLHF
>.|TRBV18|TRBD1|TRBJ1-1
TGTGCCAGCTCGTACGGGACAGGGATGAACACTGAAGCTTTCTTT
CASSYGTGMNTEAFF
>.|TRBV4-1|TRBD2|TRBJ2-3
TGCGCCAGCAGCCACCCAGCGGGAGATAAAACAGATACGCAGTATTTT
CASSHPAGDKTDTQYF
>.|TRBV3-1/TRBV3-2|.|TRBJ2-3
TGTGCCAGCACAGGGCCCACCACAGATACGCAGTATTTT
CASTGPTTDTQYF
>.|TRBV6-5|TRBD1|TRBJ1-2
TGTGCCAGCAGTCCACAGGGGTTGGGCTATGGCTACACCTTC
CASSPQGLGYGYTF